The sequence of this T cell receptor (beta chain) was determined in a study of persistence of HIV-infected CD4 T cells. Concerning this clone itself: Its antigen is as yet unknown.

This was the immunoSEQ version 4 assay in survey mode. Clones were read by immunoSEQ multiplex PCR, and TCRdb kept only the in-frame ones, dropping some. This table holds about 7,000 clones, around three quarters found once. Trimming cost V 2 bases and J 1 base; bases outside gene matches: 1. Germline V gene lookup returns CDR1 LGHDT and CDR2 YNNKEL (reference sequence). This CDR3 comprises 17 residues. General study findings and limits: Compared with CD3/CD28-stimulated cells, CMV- and Gag-responding cells showed lower TCRbeta richness.

The stimulus was lysate of CMV-infected fibroblasts, around 10 ug/mL. CD4+ T cells upregulating both CD40 ligand and CD69 were sorted as responding cells. Adults with HIV-1 started suppressive ART while chronically infected. This clonotype originated in an adult woman with HIV who was CMV-seropositive. The material was CD4+ T cells sorted from PBMCs after 18-hour stimulation, obtained from a patient who received antiretroviral therapy. The chain employs TRBV3-1 (or the pseudogene TRBV3-2) and TRBJ2-2; 13 positions match TRBD2. DNA of the CDR3: TGTGCCAGCAGCCAATGGACTAGCGGGAGGAACACCGGGGAGCTGTTTTTT. Its protein is CASSQWTSGRNTGELFF.